The 14 T cell receptor beta chains listed next were all sequenced from one sample in a study of T cells in Graves' hyperthyroidism and ophthalmopathy. Template material for amplifying TCR beta CDR3 regions consisted of RNA transcripts. With the HTBI primer set, the TCR CDR3 went through a first round of RT-PCR. TCRdb reprocessed the multiplex PCR reads with MiXCR, giving one entry per CDR3 protein. The table has about 690,000 distinct CDR3 sequences, approximately 15% seen once; the top ten hold around 16%. Sequenced material: blood. All receptors come from a man aged 50-60 years with Graves' hyperthyroidism.

This clonotype has ten or more counts. The CDR3: CASSLNLGGMPVMNTEAFF. CDR3 nucleotide sequence: TGTGCCAGCAGTTTGAATTTAGGGGGAATGCCAGTGATGAACACTGAAGCTTTCTTT. V gene TRBV28 combines with J gene TRBJ1-1, with D perhaps TRBD1 (6 bases). The CDR3 loop spans 19 amino acids. Germline values: CDR1 MDHEN, CDR2 SYDVKM. V gave up 3 bases and J gave up 0 bases, with 23 bases separating them.

The rearrangement links TRBV10-3 to TRBJ2-3; TRBD1 aligns across 7 bases. CDR3 size: 13 residues. V was clipped by 6 bases and J by 6 bases; unmatched bases: 6. Germline CDR1 and CDR2: ENHRY and SYGVKD. Written as DNA, the CDR3 is TGTGCCATCAGAGCCACAGGGGATGATACGCAGTATTTT. This gives the protein CAIRATGDDTQYF.

The chain couples TRBV20-1 to TRBJ1-6; D ambiguous. The V gene lost 0 bases and the J gene lost 3 bases, with 6 bases spanning the gap. Germline V gene lookup returns CDR1 DFQATT and CDR2 SNEGSKA (reference sequence). The CDR3 runs to 14 residues. DNA for the CDR3: TGCAGTGCTAGAGATTCAGGCTATAATTCACCCCTCCACTTT. Residues: CSARDSGYNSPLHF.

This clonotype was seen ten or more times. The J gene is TRBJ2-1, the V gene TRBV6-1, with 9 nucleotides matching TRBD2. Germline V lookup: CDR1 MNHNS, CDR2 SASEGT. The J segment lost 7 bases and the V segment lost 5 bases, leaving 24 bases of the junction unmatched. The CDR3 loop spans 20 amino acids. As DNA, the CDR3 is TGTGCCAGCAGTTTCAAGGCGGGGAGTAGCGGGAGTCCCAAGAGGAATGAGCAGTTCTTC. This gives the protein CASSFKAGSSGSPKRNEQFF.

This clonotype has a handful of counts. The chain combines TRBV5-1 with TRBJ1-6, with D unresolved. The CDR3 runs 13 residues. Looked up from germline, CDR1 is SGHRS and CDR2 is YFSETQ. The V and J ends lost 2 bases and 10 bases respectively, with 10 bases between them. The DNA of the CDR3 is TGCGCCAGCAGCTTAGGAGATGGGTCACCCCTCCACTTT. It encodes CASSLGDGSPLHF. Full variable domain (rest looked up from reference TRBV5-1 and TRBJ1-6): KAGVTQTPRYLIKTRGQQVTLSCSPISGHRSVSWYQQTPGQGLQFLFEYFSETQRNKGNFPGRFSGRQFSNSRSEMNVSTLELGDSALYLCASSLGDGSPLHFGNGTRLTVT.

This clonotype was picked up many times. The chain employs TRBV27 and TRBJ2-7; TRBD2 matches 8 bases. In germline, CDR1 is MNHEY, CDR2 SMNVEV (reference sequence). V was pared by 4 bases and J by 1 base, with 15 bases of the junction left unmatched. This CDR3 comprises 18 residues. This CDR3 reads CASSSAAGPSGRSYEQYF. The DNA of the CDR3 is TGTGCCAGCAGTTCCGCCGCGGGGCCTAGCGGGCGGTCCTACGAGCAGTACTTC.

This clonotype was detected ten times or more. This sequence joins TRBV6-5 and TRBJ1-2; D gene ambiguous. V gave up 5 bases and J gave up 0 bases, with 10 bases separating them. Germline V lookup: CDR1 MNHEY, CDR2 SVGAGI. The CDR3 has 14 residues. DNA for the CDR3: TGTGCCAGCAGTGGTCCACAAGCTAACTATGGCTACACCTTC. Translated: CASSGPQANYGYTF.

With respect to this clonotype: Given a much more abundant clone one base away, this may be a read error. The rearrangement links TRBV19 to TRBJ2-1, with 11 bases identical to TRBD1. Germline CDR1 LNHDA, CDR2 SQIVND (reference sequence). CDR3 length: 16 residues. CDR3 in amino acids: CVSSIVGQGAYNEQFF. In DNA form, the CDR3 reads TGTGTCAGTAGTATAGTAGGACAGGGGGCATACAATGAGCAGTTCTTC.

Concerning this clonotype: A single base separates this from a much larger clone, so it may be a read error. The chain is built from TRBV30 and TRBJ2-1; D is uncertain. This CDR3 region has 13 residues. Per germline, CDR1 GTSNPN and CDR2 SVGIG (reference sequence). Trimming removed 2 bases at V and 7 bases at J, with 12 bases between. CDR3 sequence (DNA): TGTGCCTGGAGTAGTATATCGGCAAATGAGCAGTTCTTC. Its protein product is CAWSSISANEQFF.

The sample holds a few counts of this clonotype. The V call is TRBV20-1, the J call TRBJ2-3; 7 bases agree with TRBD1. Germline CDR1 and CDR2: DFQATT and SNEGSKA (reference sequence). This CDR3 is 14 amino acids long. V lost 5 bases, J lost 4 bases, and 9 bases stayed unmatched. The chain's CDR3 is CSAADRVWADTQYF. In DNA, the CDR3 is TGCAGTGCTGCCGACAGGGTATGGGCAGATACGCAGTATTTT.

This clonotype was counted many times. J is TRBJ2-7 and V is TRBV28; 7 bases are shared with TRBD2. From germline, CDR1 is MDHEN and CDR2 SYDVKM. CDR3 length equals 15 residues. The ends lost 6 bases at V and 0 bases at J; junction bases unmatched: 8. For the CDR3, the DNA is TGTGCCAGCAGGGATAGCGGGCATCTCTCCTACGAGCAGTACTTC. Amino acid sequence: CASRDSGHLSYEQYF.

For the CDR3, the DNA is TGTGCCAGCAGTGAAGACAGGGGGCGCGTCTCTGAGCAGTTCTTC. It yields the protein CASSEDRGRVSEQFF. The chain employs TRBV6-1 and TRBJ2-1, with TRBD1 matching over 9 bases. Germline CDR1 reads MNHNS; CDR2 reads SASEGT. The CDR3 runs 15 residues. The J segment lost 9 bases and the V segment lost 1 base, leaving 7 bases of the junction unmatched.

The chain recombines TRBV6-1 with TRBJ1-2; D is perhaps TRBD1 (5 bases). The CDR3 consists of 16 residues. Germline CDR1 reads MNHNS; CDR2 reads SASEGT. V lost 7 bases to trimming and J lost 1 base, with 19 bases between them. The CDR3 reads CASIGGGTPINYGYTF. The DNA of the CDR3 is TGTGCCAGCATTGGAGGTGGGACTCCCATTAACTATGGCTACACCTTC.

This clonotype was found many times. The chain couples TRBV20-1 to TRBJ1-2, with 9 bases lining up with TRBD1. Per germline, CDR1 DFQATT and CDR2 SNEGSKA (reference sequence). The CDR3 runs 16 residues. The V gene end was trimmed by 2 bases and the J gene end by 3 bases; junction bases not matched to a gene: 10. The DNA for the CDR3 is TGCAGTGCTAGATTTCTCCTACAGGGGGCAGACTATGGCTACACCTTC. This codes for CSARFLLQGADYGYTF.